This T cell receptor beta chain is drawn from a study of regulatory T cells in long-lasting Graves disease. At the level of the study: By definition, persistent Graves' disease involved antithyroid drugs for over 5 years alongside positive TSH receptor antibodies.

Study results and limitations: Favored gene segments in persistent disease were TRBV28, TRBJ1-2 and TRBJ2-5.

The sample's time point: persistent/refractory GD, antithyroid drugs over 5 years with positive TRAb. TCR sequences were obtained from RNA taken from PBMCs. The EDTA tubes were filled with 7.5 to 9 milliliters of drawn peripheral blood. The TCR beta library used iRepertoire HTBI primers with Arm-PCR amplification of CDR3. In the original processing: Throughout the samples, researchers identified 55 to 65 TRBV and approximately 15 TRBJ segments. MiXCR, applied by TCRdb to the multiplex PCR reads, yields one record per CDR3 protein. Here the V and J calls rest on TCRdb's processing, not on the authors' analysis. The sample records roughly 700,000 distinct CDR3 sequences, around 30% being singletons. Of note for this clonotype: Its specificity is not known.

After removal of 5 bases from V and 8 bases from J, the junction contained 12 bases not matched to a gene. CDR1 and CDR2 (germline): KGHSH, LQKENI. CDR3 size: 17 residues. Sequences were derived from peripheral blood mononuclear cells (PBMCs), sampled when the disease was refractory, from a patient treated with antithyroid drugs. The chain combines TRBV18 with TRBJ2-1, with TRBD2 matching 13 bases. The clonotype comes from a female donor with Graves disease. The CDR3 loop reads CASSKGLAGDLSDEQFF. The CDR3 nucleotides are TGTGCCAGCTCAAAAGGACTAGCGGGAGACCTTAGCGATGAGCAGTTCTTC.